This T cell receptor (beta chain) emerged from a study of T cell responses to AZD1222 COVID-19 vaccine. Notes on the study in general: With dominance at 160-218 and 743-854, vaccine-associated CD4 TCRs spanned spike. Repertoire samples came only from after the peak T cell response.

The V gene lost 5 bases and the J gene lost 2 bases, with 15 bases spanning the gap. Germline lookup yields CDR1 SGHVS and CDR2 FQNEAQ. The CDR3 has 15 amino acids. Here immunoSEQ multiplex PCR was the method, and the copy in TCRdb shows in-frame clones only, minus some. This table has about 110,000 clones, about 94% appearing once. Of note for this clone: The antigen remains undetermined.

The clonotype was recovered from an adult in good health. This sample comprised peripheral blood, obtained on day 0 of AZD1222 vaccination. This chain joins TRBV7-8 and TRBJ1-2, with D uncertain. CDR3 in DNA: TGTGCCAGCAGCCAGCTGTCTGGATCAAACTATGGCTACACCTTC. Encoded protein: CASSQLSGSNYGYTF.